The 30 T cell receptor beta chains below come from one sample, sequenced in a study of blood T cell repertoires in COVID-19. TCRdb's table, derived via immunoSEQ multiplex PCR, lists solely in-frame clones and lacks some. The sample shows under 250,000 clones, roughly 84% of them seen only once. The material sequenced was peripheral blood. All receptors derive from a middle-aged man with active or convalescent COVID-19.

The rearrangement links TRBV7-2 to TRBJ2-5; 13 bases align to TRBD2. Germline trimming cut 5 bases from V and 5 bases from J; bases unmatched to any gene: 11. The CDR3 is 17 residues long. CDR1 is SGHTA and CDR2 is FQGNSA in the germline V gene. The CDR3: CASSTTSGLAGRETQYF. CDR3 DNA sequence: TGTGCCAGCAGCACAACTTCGGGACTAGCGGGAAGGGAGACCCAGTACTTC. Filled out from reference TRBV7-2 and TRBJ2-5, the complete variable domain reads GAGVSQSPSNKVTEKGKDVELRCDPISGHTALYWYRQSLGQGLEFLIYFQGNSAPDKSGLPSDRFSAERTGGSVSTLTIQRTQQEDSAVYLCASSTTSGLAGRETQYFGPGTRLLVL.

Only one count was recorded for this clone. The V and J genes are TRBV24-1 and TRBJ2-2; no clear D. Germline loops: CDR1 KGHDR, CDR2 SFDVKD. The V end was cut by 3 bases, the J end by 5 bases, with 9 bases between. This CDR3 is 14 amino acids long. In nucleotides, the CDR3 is TGTGCCACCAGTGATAGCCCCCGGACCGGGGAGCTGTTTTTT. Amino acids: CATSDSPRTGELFF.

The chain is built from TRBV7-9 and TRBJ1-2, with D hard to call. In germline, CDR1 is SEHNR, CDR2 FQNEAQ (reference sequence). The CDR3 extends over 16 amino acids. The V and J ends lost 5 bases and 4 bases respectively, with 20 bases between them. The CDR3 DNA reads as TGTGCCAGCAGCAAACAAGTAGCCCTGCCCCCCTATGGCTACACCTTC. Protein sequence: CASSKQVALPPYGYTF. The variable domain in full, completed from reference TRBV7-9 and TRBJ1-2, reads DTGVSQNPRHKITKRGQNVTFRCDPISEHNRLYWYRQTLGQGPEFLTYFQNEAQLEKSRLLSDRFSAERPKGSFSTLEIQRTEQGDSAMYLCASSKQVALPPYGYTFGSGTRLTVV.

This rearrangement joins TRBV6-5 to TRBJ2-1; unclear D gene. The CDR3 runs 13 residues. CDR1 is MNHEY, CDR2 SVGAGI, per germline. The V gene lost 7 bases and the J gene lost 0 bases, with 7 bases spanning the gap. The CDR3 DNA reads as TGTGCCAGCACGGAGAGCTCCTACAATGAGCAGTTCTTC. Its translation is CASTESSYNEQFF.

The CDR3 protein is CASSTRVGGTDTQYF. The CDR3, as DNA: TGTGCCAGCAGCACCCGGGTAGGGGGCACAGATACGCAGTATTTT. The gene calls are TRBV11-2 and TRBJ2-3, with D possibly matching TRBD1 (5 bases). V was pared by 5 bases and J by 1 base, with 13 bases between. Germline CDR1 and CDR2: SGHAT and FQNNGV. The CDR3 length is 15 residues.

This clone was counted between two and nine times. As DNA, the CDR3 is TGTGCCAGCAGTCCACAGGGAAACGGAGGCTACACCTTC. It yields the protein CASSPQGNGGYTF. This chain uses TRBV12-3 or TRBV12-4 with TRBJ1-2; tentatively, D is TRBD1 (6 bases). The CDR3 spans 13 residues. V was pared by 5 bases and J by 8 bases, with 15 bases between.

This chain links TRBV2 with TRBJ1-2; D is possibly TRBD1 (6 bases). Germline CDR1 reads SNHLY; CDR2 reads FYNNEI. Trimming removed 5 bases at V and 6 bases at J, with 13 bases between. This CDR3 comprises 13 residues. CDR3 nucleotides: TGTGCCAGCAGTCCGGACAGTTTGGATGGCTACACCTTC. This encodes CASSPDSLDGYTF.

CDR3 amino acids: CASSQVSPPTF. CDR3 DNA: TGTGCCAGCAGCCAAGTTTCCCCTCCCACCTTC. The gene calls are TRBV3-1 (or the pseudogene TRBV3-2) and TRBJ1-2; unclear D gene. The V end was cut by 1 base, the J end by 13 bases, with 10 bases between. This CDR3 has 11 amino acids. Germline CDR1 and CDR2: LGHDT and YNNKEL (reference sequence).

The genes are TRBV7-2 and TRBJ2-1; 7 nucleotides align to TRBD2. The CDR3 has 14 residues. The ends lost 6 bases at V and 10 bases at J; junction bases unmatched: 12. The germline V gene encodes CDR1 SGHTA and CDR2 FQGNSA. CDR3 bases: TGTGCCAGCAGAAATAGCGGGTCAACGGGGGAGCAGTTCTTC. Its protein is CASRNSGSTGEQFF.

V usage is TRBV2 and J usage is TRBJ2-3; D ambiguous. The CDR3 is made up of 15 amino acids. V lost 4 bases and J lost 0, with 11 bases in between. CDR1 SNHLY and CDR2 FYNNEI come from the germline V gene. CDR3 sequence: CASSVSISSTDTQYF. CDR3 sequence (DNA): TGTGCCAGCAGTGTTAGCATTTCTAGCACAGATACGCAGTATTTT.

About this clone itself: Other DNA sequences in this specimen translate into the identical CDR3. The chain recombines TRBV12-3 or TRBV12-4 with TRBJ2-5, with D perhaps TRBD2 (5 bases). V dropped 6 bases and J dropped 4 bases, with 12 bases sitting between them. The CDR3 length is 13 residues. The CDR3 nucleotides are TGTGCCAGCAGCCCCCAAGGAGGAGAGACCCAGTACTTC. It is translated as CASSPQGGETQYF.

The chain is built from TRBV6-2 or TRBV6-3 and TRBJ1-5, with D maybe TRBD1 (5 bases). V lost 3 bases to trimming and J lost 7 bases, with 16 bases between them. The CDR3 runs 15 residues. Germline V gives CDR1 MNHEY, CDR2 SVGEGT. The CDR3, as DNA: TGTGCCAGCAGTTATGATGGGGGGTTGGTACAGCCCCAGCATTTT. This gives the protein CASSYDGGLVQPQHF.

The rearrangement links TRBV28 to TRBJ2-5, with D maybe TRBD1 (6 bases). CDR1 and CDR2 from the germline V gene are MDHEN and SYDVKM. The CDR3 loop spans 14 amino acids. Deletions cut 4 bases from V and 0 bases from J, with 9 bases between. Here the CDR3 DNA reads TGTGCCAGCAGTTCAGGGGTCTACCAAGAGACCCAGTACTTC. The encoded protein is CASSSGVYQETQYF.

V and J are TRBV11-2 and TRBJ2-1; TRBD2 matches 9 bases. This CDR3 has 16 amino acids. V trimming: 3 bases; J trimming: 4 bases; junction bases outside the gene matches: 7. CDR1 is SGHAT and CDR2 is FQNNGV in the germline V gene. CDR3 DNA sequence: TGTGCCAGCAGCTTCTTCGCGGGGGGGGAGTACAATGAGCAGTTCTTC. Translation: CASSFFAGGEYNEQFF.

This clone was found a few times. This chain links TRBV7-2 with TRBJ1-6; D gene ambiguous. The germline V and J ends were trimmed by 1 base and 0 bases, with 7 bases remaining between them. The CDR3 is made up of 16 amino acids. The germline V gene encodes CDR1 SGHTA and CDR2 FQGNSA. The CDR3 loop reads CASSLGFSSYNSPLHF. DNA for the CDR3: TGTGCCAGCAGCTTAGGATTCAGCTCCTATAATTCACCCCTCCACTTT.

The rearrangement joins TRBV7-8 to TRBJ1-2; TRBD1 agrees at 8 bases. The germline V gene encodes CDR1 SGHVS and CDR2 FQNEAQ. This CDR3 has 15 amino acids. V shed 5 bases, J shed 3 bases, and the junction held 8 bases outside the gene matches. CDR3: CASSRPDRGDYGYTF. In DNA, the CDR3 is TGTGCCAGCAGCCGACCCGACAGGGGTGACTATGGCTACACCTTC. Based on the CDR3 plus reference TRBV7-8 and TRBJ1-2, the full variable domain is GAGVSQSPRYKVAKRGQDVALRCDPISGHVSLFWYQQALGQGPEFLTYFQNEAQLDKSGLPSDRFFAERPEGSVSTLKIQRTQQEDSAVYLCASSRPDRGDYGYTFGSGTRLTVV.

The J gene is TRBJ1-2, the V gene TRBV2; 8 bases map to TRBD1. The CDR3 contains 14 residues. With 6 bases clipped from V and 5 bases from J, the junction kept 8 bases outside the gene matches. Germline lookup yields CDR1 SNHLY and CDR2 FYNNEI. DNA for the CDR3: TGTGCCAGCAGCGAGGGACAGGCGAGGTATGGCTACACCTTC. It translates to CASSEGQARYGYTF.

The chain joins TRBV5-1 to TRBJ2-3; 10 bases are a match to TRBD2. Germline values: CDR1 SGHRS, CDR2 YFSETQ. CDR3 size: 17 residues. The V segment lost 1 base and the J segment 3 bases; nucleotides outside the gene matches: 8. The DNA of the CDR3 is TGCGCCAGCAGCTTGTTTTTAGCGGGAGGTGATACAGATACGCAGTATTTT. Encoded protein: CASSLFLAGGDTDTQYF.

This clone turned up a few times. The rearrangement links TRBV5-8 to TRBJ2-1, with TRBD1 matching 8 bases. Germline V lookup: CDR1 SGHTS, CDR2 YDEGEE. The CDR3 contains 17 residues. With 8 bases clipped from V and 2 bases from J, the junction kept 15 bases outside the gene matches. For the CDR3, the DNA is TGTGCCAGTCCTACAGGGGGAACTCTACTCGCCTACAATGAGCAGTTCTTC. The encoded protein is CASPTGGTLLAYNEQFF.

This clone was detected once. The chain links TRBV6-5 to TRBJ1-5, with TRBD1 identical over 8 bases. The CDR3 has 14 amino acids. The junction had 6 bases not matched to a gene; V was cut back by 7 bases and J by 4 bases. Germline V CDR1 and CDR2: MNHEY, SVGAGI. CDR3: CASTRQGLNQPQHF. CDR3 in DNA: TGTGCCAGCACTCGACAGGGGCTAAATCAGCCCCAGCATTTT.

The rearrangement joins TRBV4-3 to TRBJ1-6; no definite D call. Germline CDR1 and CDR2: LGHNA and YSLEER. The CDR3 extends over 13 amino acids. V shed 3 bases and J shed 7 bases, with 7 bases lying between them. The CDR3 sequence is CASSQIENSPLHF. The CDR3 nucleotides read TGCGCCAGCAGCCAGATCGAGAATTCACCCCTCCACTTT.

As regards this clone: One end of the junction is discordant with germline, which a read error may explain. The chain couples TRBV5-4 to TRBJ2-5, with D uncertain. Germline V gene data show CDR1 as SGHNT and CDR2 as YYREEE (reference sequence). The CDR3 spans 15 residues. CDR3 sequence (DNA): TGTGCCAGCAGCTTGTTCCTGAGGCTACAAGAGACTCAGTACTTC. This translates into CASSLFLRLQETQYF.

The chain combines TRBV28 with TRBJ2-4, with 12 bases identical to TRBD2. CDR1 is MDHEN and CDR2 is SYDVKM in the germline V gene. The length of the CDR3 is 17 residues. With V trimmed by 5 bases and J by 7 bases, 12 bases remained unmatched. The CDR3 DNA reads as TGTGCCAGCAGTGCCCCCGCTAGCGGGGGGGCTTGGAACATTCAGTACTTC. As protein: CASSAPASGGAWNIQYF.

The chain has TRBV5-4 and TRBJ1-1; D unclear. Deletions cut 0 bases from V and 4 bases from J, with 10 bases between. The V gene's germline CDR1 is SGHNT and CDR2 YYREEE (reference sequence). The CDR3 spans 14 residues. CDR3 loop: CASSLVGVTTEAFF. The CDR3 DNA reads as TGTGCCAGCAGCTTGGTCGGGGTGACCACTGAAGCTTTCTTT.

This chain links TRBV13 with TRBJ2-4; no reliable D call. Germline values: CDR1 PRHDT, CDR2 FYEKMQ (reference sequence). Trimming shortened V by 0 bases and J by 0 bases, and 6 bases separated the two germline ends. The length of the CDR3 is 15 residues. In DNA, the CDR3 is TGTGCCAGCAGCTTAGGGAGTTTAGCCAAAAACATTCAGTACTTC. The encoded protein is CASSLGSLAKNIQYF.

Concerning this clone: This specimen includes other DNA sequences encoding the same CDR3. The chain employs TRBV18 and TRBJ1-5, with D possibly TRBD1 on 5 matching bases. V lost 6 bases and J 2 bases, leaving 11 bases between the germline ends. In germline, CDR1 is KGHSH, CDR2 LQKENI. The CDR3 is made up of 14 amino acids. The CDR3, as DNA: TGTGCCAGCTCCCCGGGGGGAGGCAATCAGCCCCAGCATTTT. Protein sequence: CASSPGGGNQPQHF.

The CDR3 DNA reads as TGCGCCAGCAGCCCCGAGGACAGGGGCAGTCAGCCCCAGCATTTT. It is translated as CASSPEDRGSQPQHF. The chain employs TRBV4-1 and TRBJ1-5, with 9 bases lining up with TRBD1. The V segment lost 4 bases and the J segment 6 bases; nucleotides outside the gene matches: 7. The germline gives CDR1 MGHRA, CDR2 YSYEKL. CDR3 size: 15 residues.

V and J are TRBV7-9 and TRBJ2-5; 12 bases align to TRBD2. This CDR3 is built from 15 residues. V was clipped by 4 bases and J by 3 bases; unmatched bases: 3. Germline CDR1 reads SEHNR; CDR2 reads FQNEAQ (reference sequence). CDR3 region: CASSSRLAGEETQYF. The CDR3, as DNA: TGTGCCAGCAGCTCTCGACTAGCGGGAGAAGAGACCCAGTACTTC.

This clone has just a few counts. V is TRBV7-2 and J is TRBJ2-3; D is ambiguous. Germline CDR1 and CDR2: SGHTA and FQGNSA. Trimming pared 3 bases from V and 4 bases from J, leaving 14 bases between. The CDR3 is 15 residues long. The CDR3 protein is CASSFGSVAPDTQYF. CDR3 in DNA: TGTGCCAGCAGCTTTGGGTCAGTAGCACCAGATACGCAGTATTTT. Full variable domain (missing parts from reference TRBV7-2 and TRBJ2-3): GAGVSQSPSNKVTEKGKDVELRCDPISGHTALYWYRQSLGQGLEFLIYFQGNSAPDKSGLPSDRFSAERTGGSVSTLTIQRTQQEDSAVYLCASSFGSVAPDTQYFGPGTRLTVL.

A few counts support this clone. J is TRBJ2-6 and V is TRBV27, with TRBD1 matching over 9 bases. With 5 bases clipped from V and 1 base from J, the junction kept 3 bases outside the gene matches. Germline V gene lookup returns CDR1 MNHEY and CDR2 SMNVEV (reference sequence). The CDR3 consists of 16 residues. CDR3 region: CASSRTGASGANVLTF. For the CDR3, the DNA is TGTGCCAGCAGTAGGACAGGGGCTTCTGGGGCCAACGTCCTGACTTTC.